This T cell receptor beta chain derives from a study of T cell responses to AZD1222 COVID-19 vaccine. The study, taken as a whole, reports: Most donors were white British and more were female, and clonal diversity was possibly underestimated. Increased Spike-specific TCR breadth and depth were observed after two AZD1222 doses. Seropositive status at baseline applied to only six AZD1222 recipients. Researchers took repertoire samples only after the peak T cell response had come.

Profiling relied on immunoSEQ multiplex PCR, and the TCRdb table lists in-frame clones only, not all of them. The table lists under 250,000 clones, 85% to 95% of them singletons. A note on this clone: The antigen is undetermined.

J was trimmed by 7 bases and V by 6 bases; bases with no gene match: 7. The CDR3 is 15 amino acids. CDR1 is MGHDK and CDR2 is SYGVNS in the germline V gene. This TCR derives from an adult in good health. Sequencing was performed on peripheral blood, taken on day 0 of MenACWY control vaccination. The chain carries TRBV25-1 and TRBJ1-6; 9 bases match TRBD1. The CDR3 coding sequence is TGTGCCAGCAGCCCCCTTGGGACAGGGAATTCACCCCTCCACTTT. It encodes CASSPLGTGNSPLHF.